This T cell receptor (beta chain) was documented in a study of read filtering for tumor transcriptome and immune sequencing. The wider study: After DNase treatment, RNA was made into whole-transcriptome libraries. Per sample, TCR-region reads ranged about 4 to 10.27 million by IR-seq, roughly 85 to 1273 by RNA-seq.

Germline loops: CDR1 KGHSH, CDR2 LQKENI. The V and J ends lost 2 bases and 5 bases, in that order; junction bases with no gene match: 2. This CDR3 comprises 14 residues. Molecular barcoded adaptors covering alpha/delta and beta/gamma chains were used on approximately 440 ng RNA. MiXCR, applied by TCRdb to the reads, yields one record per CDR3 protein. Of 43,000 or so distinct CDR3 sequences listed, roughly 12% are singletons. J is TRBJ1-1 and V is TRBV18; 10 bases are a match to TRBD1. The sequenced sample consisted of a population of CD138-negative cells sorted from bone marrow. The origin of this receptor is a donor older than 35 with multiple myeloma. The CDR3 sequence is CASSPGTGETEAFF. The CDR3 DNA reads as TGTGCCAGCTCACCAGGGACAGGGGAGACTGAAGCTTTCTTT.